A selection of T cell receptor beta chains follows, all from one sample in a study of shared clonotypes between healthy human individuals. Measured with immunoSEQ multiplex PCR; TCRdb has only the in-frame clones, and not every one. The data show millions of clones, 93% seen once. Sequencing was performed on naive CD8+ T cells from PBMCs. These receptor sequences come from a man aged 18 to 35 in good health. Some clones in this sample may be carry-over from other donors' samples. CDR3s include the opening cysteine and the closing phenylalanine or tryptophan. D genes are given only for firm matches. Clone size appears in some rows only: once, few, many, or a class for an expanded clone.

TRBJ2-7 | NA | TRBV27 | NA | TGTGCCAGCAGTTTATTTCAGGGGATCCACGAGCAGTACTTC | CASSLFQGIHEQYF
TRBJ1-4 | TRBD1 | TRBV7-9 | NA | TGTGCCAGCAGCGTTGACAGGGACCCTAATGAAAAACTGTTTTTT | CASSVDRDPNEKLFF
TRBJ2-1 | TRBD1 | TRBV7-9 | NA | TGTGCCAGCAGATCGTTAGGGACAGTTAGCTACAATGAGCAGTTCTTC | CASRSLGTVSYNEQFF
TRBJ1-1 | NA | TRBV19 | few | TGTGCCAGTAGTAACACGGAAGCTTTCTTT | CASSNTEAFF
TRBJ2-7 | TRBD2 | TRBV2 | NA | TGTGCCAGCAGTGAACGCAGACTAGCGAGACCTTCCTACGAGCAGTACTTC | CASSERRLARPSYEQYF
TRBJ1-2 | TRBD1 | TRBV9 | NA | TGTGCCAGCAGCGTAGGGGCAGGGGGAAATTATGGCTACACCTTC | CASSVGAGGNYGYTF
TRBJ2-6 | NA | TRBV4-3 | NA | TGCGCCAGCAGCCAAGGTCCAGCCTCTGGGGCCAACGTCCTGACTTTC | CASSQGPASGANVLTF
TRBJ1-2 | TRBD1 | TRBV29-1 | NA | TGCAGCGTTGACGGACAGGGGGCATACTATGGCTACACCTTC | CSVDGQGAYYGYTF
TRBJ2-1 | TRBD2 | TRBV15 | NA | TGTGCCACCAGCAGAGATCACTTTGCGGGAGCAGACAATGAGCAGTTCTTC | CATSRDHFAGADNEQFF
TRBJ2-7 | TRBD2 | TRBV27 | NA | TGTGCCAGCAGTTTGTATGCGGGGAGGGTCTCCTACGAGCAGTACTTC | CASSLYAGRVSYEQYF
TRBJ1-5 | NA | TRBV15 | NA | TGTGCCACCAGCAGTAGCCGAACCGGAACTCAGCCCCAGCATTTT | CATSSSRTGTQPQHF
TRBJ2-1 | NA | TRBV29-1 | NA | TGCAGCTGCCGGGCAGGGGATTACAATGAGCAGTTCTTC | CSCRAGDYNEQFF
TRBJ1-1 | NA | TRBV19 | few | TGTGCCAGTAGTGGCCGGGACACCTATAACACTGAAGCTTTCTTT | CASSGRDTYNTEAFF
TRBJ1-2 | NA | TRBV5-1 | NA | TGCGCCAGCAGCTTGGCAGGGTGGGGTGGAGAAAGTGGCTACACCTTC | CASSLAGWGGESGYTF
TRBJ2-2 | NA | TRBV4-3 | NA | TGCGCCAGCAGCCAAAACACGGGACCGGTGAACACCGGGGAGCTGTTTTTT | CASSQNTGPVNTGELFF
TRBJ1-4 | NA | TRBV29-1 | NA | TGCAGCGTTACCACCGGGCCCATTGCAACTAATGAAAAACTGTTTTTT | CSVTTGPIATNEKLFF
TRBJ2-7 | TRBD2 | TRBV4-3 | NA | TGCGCCAGCAGCACAGGACTAGCGTCCTACGAGCAGTACTTC | CASSTGLASYEQYF
TRBJ2-1 | NA | TRBV9 | NA | TGTGCCAGCAGCGGTCACAATGAGCAGTTCTTC | CASSGHNEQFF
TRBJ2-7 | TRBD1 | TRBV7-9 | once | TGTGCCAGCAGCTCAACCCTACAGGGGAGGCAGTACTTC | CASSSTLQGRQYF
TRBJ2-2 | NA | TRBV7-9 | once | TGTGCCAGCAGCTTAGCGCCGGGCGCGAACACCGGGGAGCTGTTTTTT | CASSLAPGANTGELFF
TRBJ2-1 | NA | TRBV19 | NA | TGTGCCAGTAGTATACGGGCTGGGTTCCCTGAGCAGTTCTTC | CASSIRAGFPEQFF
TRBJ2-1 | NA | TRBV7-3 | NA | TGTGCCAGCAGCCTCGATAGCGTCCCCTACAATGAGCAGTTCTTC | CASSLDSVPYNEQFF
TRBJ1-2 | TRBD1 | TRBV27 | NA | TGTGCCAGCAGAAAATCGAGACAGGGACAGGCTAACTATGGCTACACCTTC | CASRKSRQGQANYGYTF
TRBJ2-7 | TRBD2 | TRBV6-1 | NA | TGTGCCAGCAGTGACGAGCGGGAGGCTGACTACGAGCAGTACTTC | CASSDEREADYEQYF
TRBJ2-7 | TRBD1 | TRBV7-8 | NA | TGTGCCAGCAGCTCGGACAGGGTCTCCTACGAGCAGTACTTC | CASSSDRVSYEQYF
TRBJ1-5 | TRBD1 | TRBV2 | few | TGTGCCAGCAGTGAAGAGGGACAGGATAGCAATCAGCCCCAGCATTTT | CASSEEGQDSNQPQHF
TRBJ1-2 | NA | TRBV7-2 | NA | TGTGCCAGCAGCTTACCTGAGGGTATCTACTATGGCTACACCTTC | CASSLPEGIYYGYTF